This TCR beta chain was identified during a study of T-cell memory formation after mild COVID-19. One entry per CDR3 protein, called by TCRdb with MiXCR from the 5' RACE reads. The sample carries hundreds of thousands of distinct CDR3 sequences, roughly 20% recorded once. Only a few counts were recorded for this clonotype. What was sequenced was PBMCs or a T cell subset sorted from them (not recorded which). This sequence originates from an adult woman who had mild COVID-19 (a few samples of this study predate the infection). Cell type and time point are not known.

The CDR3 region has the DNA TGTGCCAGCAGCGAAATACAGGGGCTGACCGGGGAGCTGTTTTTT. It translates to CASSEIQGLTGELFF. V gene TRBV9 combines with J gene TRBJ2-2, with 7 bases identical to TRBD1. Germline V gene data show CDR1 as SGDLS and CDR2 as YYNGEE. The J segment lost 5 bases and the V segment lost 3 bases, leaving 7 bases of the junction unmatched. CDR3 length equals 15 residues.